Below, 20 T cell receptor beta chains from the same sample are listed, as sequenced in a study of T cells in localized non-small cell lung cancer. Method: immunoSEQ multiplex PCR; TCRdb's copy keeps in-frame clones and lacks some. The table lists 2,500 to 3,000 clones, roughly a third of them singletons. Sequenced material: lung tumor tissue, taken before any cancer treatment. Source of these receptors: a female donor at least 60 years old with stage II squamous cell lung carcinoma.

The sample holds one count of this clone. V usage is TRBV5-1 and J usage is TRBJ1-1, with D tentatively TRBD1 (5 bases). This CDR3 is 15 amino acids long. Germline lookup yields CDR1 SGHRS and CDR2 YFSETQ. Trimming left V 0 bases short and J 3 bases short, with 12 bases between. In DNA form, the CDR3 reads TGCGCCAGCAGCTTGGTGTCTGGGGCGGACACTGAAGCTTTCTTT. Protein sequence: CASSLVSGADTEAFF.

This clone came up a few times. The chain employs TRBV14 and TRBJ2-3; D may correspond to TRBD1 or TRBD2 (5 bases each). The CDR3 totals 17 residues. V lost 0 bases and J lost 4, with 17 bases in between. CDR1 SGHDN and CDR2 FVKESK come from the germline V gene. The CDR3 region is CASSQDLGVLEADTQYF. The CDR3 DNA sequence: TGTGCCAGCAGCCAAGATTTGGGGGTTCTAGAAGCAGATACGCAGTATTTT.

This clone was seen a handful of times. This chain joins TRBV6-8 and TRBJ2-7; 9 bases match TRBD1. The CDR3 covers 15 residues. V lost 4 bases and J lost 3; bases outside the gene matches: 7. CDR1 is MNHGY and CDR2 is SAAAGT in the germline V gene. The CDR3 DNA reads as TGTGCCAGCAGTTCGCCGACAGGGGGATTCTACGAGCAGTACTTC. Translated, it gives CASSSPTGGFYEQYF.

This clone is medium-sized within its sample. The V gene is TRBV11-3, the J gene TRBJ2-1; 8 nucleotides match TRBD2. The CDR3 sequence is 15 residues long. After removal of 5 bases from V and 2 bases from J, the junction contained 5 bases not matched to a gene. The germline gives CDR1 SGHNT, CDR2 YENEEA. The CDR3 protein is CASSPGGVAYNEQFF. CDR3 sequence (DNA): TGTGCCAGCAGCCCCGGGGGGGTAGCCTACAATGAGCAGTTCTTC.

By sample fraction, this clone is medium-sized. The rearrangement links TRBV6-8 to TRBJ2-1; 12 bases fit TRBD2. Germline V CDR1 and CDR2: MNHGY, SAAAGT. This CDR3 region has 14 residues. The ends lost 10 bases at V and 6 bases at J; junction bases unmatched: 7. CDR3 protein: CAIMGTSGSNEQFF. CDR3 bases: TGTGCCATCATGGGGACTAGCGGGTCCAATGAGCAGTTCTTC.

This clone was observed once. The chain carries TRBV7-1 and TRBJ2-1; D is ambiguous. TRBV7-1 is noted as an ORF with a role that remains uncertain. The V gene lost 4 bases and the J gene lost 4 bases, with 8 bases spanning the gap. The CDR3 sequence is 13 residues long. CDR3 amino acids: CASSLESYNEQFF. In DNA form, the CDR3 reads TGTGCCAGCAGCTTAGAATCATACAATGAGCAGTTCTTC.

The J gene is TRBJ2-2, the V gene TRBV5-1; TRBD2 agrees at 8 bases. Germline V CDR1 and CDR2: SGHRS, YFSETQ. V gave up 3 bases and J gave up 0 bases; unmatched junction bases: 4. The CDR3 loop spans 16 amino acids. The CDR3 sequence is CASSYGLASNTGELFF. The CDR3 DNA reads TGCGCCAGCAGCTACGGACTAGCCTCGAACACCGGGGAGCTGTTTTTT.

The CDR3 here is CASSPKQGLSSTDTQYF. The DNA of the CDR3 is TGTGCCAGCAGCCCCAAGCAGGGGTTATCTAGCACAGATACGCAGTATTTT. The chain employs TRBV11-3 and TRBJ2-3, with a possible D match to TRBD1 (6 bases). The germline V gene encodes CDR1 SGHNT and CDR2 YENEEA. The V gene lost 5 bases and the J gene lost 0 bases, with 18 bases spanning the gap. The CDR3 is made up of 17 amino acids.

J is TRBJ2-3 and V is TRBV29-1; 11 bases map to TRBD1. The V gene's germline CDR1 is SQVTM and CDR2 ANQGSEA. V shed 5 bases, J shed 2 bases, and the junction held 6 bases outside the gene matches. The CDR3 sequence is 15 residues long. The CDR3, as DNA: TGCAGCGTTAGGGGGACAGGGGGGTTCACAGATACGCAGTATTTT. Translation gives CSVRGTGGFTDTQYF.

V and J are TRBV5-1 and TRBJ2-1; D may correspond to TRBD1 or TRBD2 (5 bases each). The CDR3 extends over 14 amino acids. V was clipped by 0 bases and J by 5 bases, with 9 bases between them. Germline V lookup: CDR1 SGHRS, CDR2 YFSETQ. CDR3: CASSLAGPHNEQFF. The CDR3 DNA follows: TGCGCCAGCAGCTTGGCGGGGCCGCACAATGAGCAGTTCTTC.

The chain combines TRBV4-1 with TRBJ1-4, with D possibly matching TRBD1 (5 bases). The V end was cut by 5 bases, the J end by 0 bases, with 13 bases between. This CDR3 spans 16 amino acids. From germline, CDR1 is MGHRA and CDR2 YSYEKL. CDR3 protein: CASSVGGTATNEKLFF. DNA for the CDR3: TGCGCCAGCAGCGTCGGGGGGACCGCAACTAATGAAAAACTGTTTTTT.

The rearrangement joins TRBV18 to TRBJ1-1; perhaps TRBD1 as D (5 bases). CDR1 KGHSH and CDR2 LQKENI come from the germline V gene. Trimming stripped 3 bases from V and 0 bases from J, with 11 bases between. The CDR3 is 15 residues long. The CDR3 is CASSPRGGVNTEAFF. For the CDR3, the DNA is TGTGCCAGCTCACCTCGAGGAGGGGTGAACACTGAAGCTTTCTTT.

The sample holds a few counts of this clone. The chain carries TRBV11-3 and TRBJ2-7, with D possibly TRBD1 on 5 matching bases. The CDR3 has 14 residues. CDR1 and CDR2 (germline): SGHNT, YENEEA. The V end was cut by 1 base, the J end by 5 bases, with 12 bases between. DNA for the CDR3: TGTGCCAGCAGCTTAGGGGCCAGGGTCAACGAGCAGTACTTC. This translates into CASSLGARVNEQYF. The variable domain in full, with the rest retrieved from reference TRBV11-3 and TRBJ2-7, is EAGVVQSPRYKIIEKKQPVAFWCNPISGHNTLYWYLQNLGQGPELLIRYENEEAVDDSQLPKDRFSAERLKGVDSTLKIQPAELGDSAVYLCASSLGARVNEQYFGPGTRLTVT.

The V call is TRBV18, the J call TRBJ2-1; 10 nucleotides match TRBD2. The V gene's germline CDR1 is KGHSH and CDR2 LQKENI. The CDR3 covers 16 residues. The junction had 9 bases not matched to a gene; V was cut back by 3 bases and J by 7 bases. The CDR3 nucleotides are TGTGCCAGCTCACCTTCACCGGGACTAGCGTCTAATGAGCAGTTCTTC. Amino acids: CASSPSPGLASNEQFF.

V is TRBV16 and J is TRBJ1-2; D remains ambiguous. Germline loops: CDR1 KGHSY, CDR2 FQNENV. The V gene lost 3 bases and the J gene lost 6 bases, with 8 bases spanning the gap. The CDR3 length is 12 residues. DNA for the CDR3: TGTGCCAGCAGCCAGGGGAGAAATGGCTACACCTTC. As protein: CASSQGRNGYTF.

This chain links TRBV19 with TRBJ1-2, with 9 nucleotides matching TRBD1. V dropped 8 bases and J dropped 3; count of bases not matched to a gene: 13. This CDR3 has 16 residues. CDR1 is LNHDA and CDR2 is SQIVND in the germline V gene (reference sequence). CDR3 in DNA: TGTGCCAGTTACCTACCCGGGACAGGGATCCACTATGGCTACACCTTC. Its protein is CASYLPGTGIHYGYTF.

This clone was seen only a few times. This chain links TRBV11-3 with TRBJ1-1; D not resolved. The CDR3 has 15 residues. The V and J ends lost 1 base and 1 base respectively, with 10 bases between them. Germline CDR1 and CDR2: SGHNT and YENEEA. The CDR3 sequence is CASSLGGGSNTEAFF. For the CDR3, the DNA is TGTGCCAGCAGCTTAGGGGGAGGATCGAACACTGAAGCTTTCTTT.

V usage is TRBV14 and J usage is TRBJ2-1, with a possible D match to TRBD2 (5 bases). Deletions cut 3 bases from V and 11 bases from J, with 20 bases between. Germline V gene lookup returns CDR1 SGHDN and CDR2 FVKESK. This CDR3 has 15 amino acids. The CDR3 reads CASSHPTRKPNKQFF. DNA for the CDR3: TGTGCCAGCAGCCACCCCACTAGGAAACCGAATAAGCAGTTCTTC.

This clone ranks as medium-sized (0.01 to 0.1%). The chain has TRBV11-3 and TRBJ2-7, with TRBD1 matching 9 bases. Germline CDR1 and CDR2: SGHNT and YENEEA. The CDR3 sequence is 14 residues long. V shed 3 bases, J shed 12 bases, and the junction held 12 bases outside the gene matches. This chain's CDR3 is CASSLEGQGTYAYF. CDR3 in DNA: TGTGCCAGCAGCTTGGAAGGACAGGGGACTTATGCGTACTTC.

The chain joins TRBV9 to TRBJ1-1; a possible D gene is TRBD1 (6 bases). Trimming removed 3 bases from V and 5 bases from J, with 17 bases in between. In germline, CDR1 is SGDLS, CDR2 YYNGEE. This CDR3 has 15 residues. In nucleotides, the CDR3 is TGTGCCAGCAGCGACAGGGACATCCTTGGGACTGAAGCTTTCTTT. Residues: CASSDRDILGTEAFF.